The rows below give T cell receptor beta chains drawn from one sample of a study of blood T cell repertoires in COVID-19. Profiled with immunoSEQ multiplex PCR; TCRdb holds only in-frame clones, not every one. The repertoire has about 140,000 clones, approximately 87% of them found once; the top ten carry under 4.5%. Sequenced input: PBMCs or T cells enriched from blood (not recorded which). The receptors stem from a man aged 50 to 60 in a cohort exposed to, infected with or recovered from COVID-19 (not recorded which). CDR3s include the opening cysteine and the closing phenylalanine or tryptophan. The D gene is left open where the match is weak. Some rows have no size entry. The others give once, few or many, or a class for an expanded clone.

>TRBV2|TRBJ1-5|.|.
CASMLEDGNQPQHF
TGTGCCAGCATGTTGGAGGACGGCAATCAGCCCCAGCATTTT
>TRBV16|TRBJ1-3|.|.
CASSQVNSPSGNTIYF
TGTGCCAGCAGCCAAGTTAACAGTCCCTCTGGAAACACCATATATTTT
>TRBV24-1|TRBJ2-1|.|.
CATSDPTRSDNEQFF
TGTGCCACCAGTGACCCCACTAGAAGCGACAATGAGCAGTTCTTC
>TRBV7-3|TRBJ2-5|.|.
CASSQTSIETQYF
TGTGCCAGCAGCCAAACTAGCATTGAGACCCAGTACTTC
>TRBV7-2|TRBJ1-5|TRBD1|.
CASSLRTGSQPQHF
TGTGCCAGCAGCCTTCGGACAGGAAGTCAGCCCCAGCATTTT
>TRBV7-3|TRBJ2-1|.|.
CASSLMVTSSYNEQFF
TGTGCCAGCAGCTTAATGGTAACCAGCTCCTACAATGAGCAGTTCTTC
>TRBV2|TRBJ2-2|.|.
CASSETGNRDTGELFF
TGTGCCAGCAGTGAAACGGGGAATCGGGACACCGGGGAGCTGTTTTTT
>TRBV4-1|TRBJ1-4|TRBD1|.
CASSQSGTGENEKLFF
TGCGCCAGCAGCCAGTCCGGGACAGGCGAGAATGAAAAACTGTTTTTT
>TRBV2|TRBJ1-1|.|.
CASSEAGRTTEAFF
TGTGCCAGCAGTGAAGCGGGGAGGACGACTGAAGCTTTCTTT
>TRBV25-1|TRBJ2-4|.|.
CASSTIGVSNIQYF
TGTGCCAGCTCTACCATCGGGGTATCGAACATTCAGTACTTC
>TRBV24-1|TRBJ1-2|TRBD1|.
CATSDCYSGTGGGGYTF
TGTGCCACCAGTGATTGTTACTCCGGGACAGGAGGCGGTGGCTACACCTTC
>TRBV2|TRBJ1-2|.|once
CASSEGAAGVLYGYTF
TGTGCCAGCAGTGAAGGAGCGGCAGGGGTTCTCTATGGCTACACCTTC
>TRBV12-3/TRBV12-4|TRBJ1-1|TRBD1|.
CASSPLGQGEAFF
TGTGCCAGCAGTCCCCTAGGACAGGGAGAAGCTTTCTTT
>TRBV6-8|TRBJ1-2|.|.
CASSYSAVIYGYTF
TGTGCCAGCAGTTACTCGGCGGTAATCTATGGCTACACCTTC
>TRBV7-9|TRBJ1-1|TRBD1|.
CASSRDRVATGTEAFF
TGTGCCAGCAGCCGCGACAGGGTCGCAACTGGCACTGAAGCTTTCTTT
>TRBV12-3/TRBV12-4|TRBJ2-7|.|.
CASSSGNPYEQYF
TGTGCCAGCAGTTCAGGAAACCCCTACGAGCAGTACTTC
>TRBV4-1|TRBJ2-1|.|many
CASSLGEFDEQFF
TGCGCCAGCAGCCTCGGGGAATTCGATGAGCAGTTCTTC
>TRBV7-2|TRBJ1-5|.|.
CASSAGRSNQPQHF
TGTGCCAGCAGCGCGGGACGGAGCAATCAGCCCCAGCATTTT
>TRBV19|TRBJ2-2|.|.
CASMDWGNTKELFF
TGTGCCAGTATGGATTGGGGCAATACTAAGGAGCTGTTTTTT
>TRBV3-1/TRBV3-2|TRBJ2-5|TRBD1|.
CASSQDSGQGKTQYF
TGTGCCAGCAGCCAAGATTCAGGACAGGGGAAAACCCAGTACTTC
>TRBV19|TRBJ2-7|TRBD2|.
CAINRPANSGGMSSYEQYF
TGTGCCATTAACCGTCCCGCTAATAGCGGGGGTATGAGCTCCTACGAGCAGTACTTC
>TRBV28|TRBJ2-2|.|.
CASQMSGPNTGELFF
TGTGCCAGCCAGATGTCAGGGCCCAACACCGGGGAGCTGTTTTTT
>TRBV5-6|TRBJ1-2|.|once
CASSYGTMDGYTF
TGTGCCAGCAGTTACGGGACAATGGATGGCTACACCTTC
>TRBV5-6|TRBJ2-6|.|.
CANSLGANSGANVLTF
TGTGCCAACAGCTTGGGAGCGAACTCTGGGGCCAACGTCCTGACTTTC
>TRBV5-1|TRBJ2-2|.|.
CASLLVVTGELFF
TGCGCCAGCCTCCTAGTGGTCACCGGGGAGCTGTTTTTT
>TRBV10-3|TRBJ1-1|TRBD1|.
CAISDWTGNTEAFF
TGTGCCATCAGTGATTGGACAGGGAACACTGAAGCTTTCTTT
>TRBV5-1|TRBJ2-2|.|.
CASSLRTDNTGELFF
TGCGCCAGCAGCCTTCGGACAGATAACACCGGGGAGCTGTTTTTT
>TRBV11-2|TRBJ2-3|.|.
CASTEPRGTTDTQYF
TGTGCCAGCACCGAGCCCCGGGGGACGACAGATACGCAGTATTTT
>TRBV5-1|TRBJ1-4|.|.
CASSLGQANEKLFF
TGCGCCAGCAGCTTGGGCCAGGCAAACGAAAAACTGTTTTTT
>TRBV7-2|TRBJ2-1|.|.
CASSLDPESYGIEQFF
TGTGCCAGCAGCTTAGACCCTGAAAGTTACGGGATTGAGCAGTTCTTC
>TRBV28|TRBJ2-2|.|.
CASSFLTTYAGELFF
TGTGCCAGCAGTTTCTTAACAACGTATGCCGGGGAGCTGTTTTTT
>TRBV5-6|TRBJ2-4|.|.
CASSLEGVAKNIQYF
TGTGCCAGCAGCTTGGAGGGGGTAGCCAAAAACATTCAGTACTTC
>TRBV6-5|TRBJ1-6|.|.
CASTQTGSSPLHF
TGTGCCAGCACCCAGACAGGCTCTTCACCCCTCCACTTT
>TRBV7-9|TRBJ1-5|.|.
CASSQQGAGNQPQHF
TGTGCCAGCAGTCAACAGGGTGCGGGCAATCAGCCCCAGCATTTT
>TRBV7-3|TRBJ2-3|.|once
CASSSFKGVGFFPPSTDTQYF
TGTGCCAGCAGCTCCTTCAAGGGAGTGGGTTTTTTTCCACCTTCCACAGATACGCAGTATTTT
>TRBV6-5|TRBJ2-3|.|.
CASSRTPERGHTQYF
TGTGCCAGCAGTCGGACTCCTGAACGTGGGCATACGCAGTATTTT
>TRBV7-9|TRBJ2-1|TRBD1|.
CASSGQSSYNEQFF
TGTGCCAGCTCGGGACAGAGCTCCTACAATGAGCAGTTCTTC
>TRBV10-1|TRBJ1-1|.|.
CASSEGGEGHMNTEAFF
TGCGCCAGCAGTGAGGGCGGGGAGGGGCACATGAACACTGAAGCTTTCTTT
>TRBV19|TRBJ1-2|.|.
CASSTESPSVYGYTF
TGTGCCAGTAGTACCGAGTCCCCTTCCGTCTATGGCTACACCTTC
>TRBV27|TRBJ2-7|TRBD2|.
CASKKRDGLFPSTYEQYF
TGTGCCAGCAAAAAGCGGGACGGGCTTTTCCCGAGCACCTACGAGCAGTACTTC
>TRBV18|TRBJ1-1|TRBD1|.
CASSPGQVGLNTEAFF
TGTGCCAGCTCACCCGGACAGGTGGGATTGAACACTGAAGCTTTCTTT